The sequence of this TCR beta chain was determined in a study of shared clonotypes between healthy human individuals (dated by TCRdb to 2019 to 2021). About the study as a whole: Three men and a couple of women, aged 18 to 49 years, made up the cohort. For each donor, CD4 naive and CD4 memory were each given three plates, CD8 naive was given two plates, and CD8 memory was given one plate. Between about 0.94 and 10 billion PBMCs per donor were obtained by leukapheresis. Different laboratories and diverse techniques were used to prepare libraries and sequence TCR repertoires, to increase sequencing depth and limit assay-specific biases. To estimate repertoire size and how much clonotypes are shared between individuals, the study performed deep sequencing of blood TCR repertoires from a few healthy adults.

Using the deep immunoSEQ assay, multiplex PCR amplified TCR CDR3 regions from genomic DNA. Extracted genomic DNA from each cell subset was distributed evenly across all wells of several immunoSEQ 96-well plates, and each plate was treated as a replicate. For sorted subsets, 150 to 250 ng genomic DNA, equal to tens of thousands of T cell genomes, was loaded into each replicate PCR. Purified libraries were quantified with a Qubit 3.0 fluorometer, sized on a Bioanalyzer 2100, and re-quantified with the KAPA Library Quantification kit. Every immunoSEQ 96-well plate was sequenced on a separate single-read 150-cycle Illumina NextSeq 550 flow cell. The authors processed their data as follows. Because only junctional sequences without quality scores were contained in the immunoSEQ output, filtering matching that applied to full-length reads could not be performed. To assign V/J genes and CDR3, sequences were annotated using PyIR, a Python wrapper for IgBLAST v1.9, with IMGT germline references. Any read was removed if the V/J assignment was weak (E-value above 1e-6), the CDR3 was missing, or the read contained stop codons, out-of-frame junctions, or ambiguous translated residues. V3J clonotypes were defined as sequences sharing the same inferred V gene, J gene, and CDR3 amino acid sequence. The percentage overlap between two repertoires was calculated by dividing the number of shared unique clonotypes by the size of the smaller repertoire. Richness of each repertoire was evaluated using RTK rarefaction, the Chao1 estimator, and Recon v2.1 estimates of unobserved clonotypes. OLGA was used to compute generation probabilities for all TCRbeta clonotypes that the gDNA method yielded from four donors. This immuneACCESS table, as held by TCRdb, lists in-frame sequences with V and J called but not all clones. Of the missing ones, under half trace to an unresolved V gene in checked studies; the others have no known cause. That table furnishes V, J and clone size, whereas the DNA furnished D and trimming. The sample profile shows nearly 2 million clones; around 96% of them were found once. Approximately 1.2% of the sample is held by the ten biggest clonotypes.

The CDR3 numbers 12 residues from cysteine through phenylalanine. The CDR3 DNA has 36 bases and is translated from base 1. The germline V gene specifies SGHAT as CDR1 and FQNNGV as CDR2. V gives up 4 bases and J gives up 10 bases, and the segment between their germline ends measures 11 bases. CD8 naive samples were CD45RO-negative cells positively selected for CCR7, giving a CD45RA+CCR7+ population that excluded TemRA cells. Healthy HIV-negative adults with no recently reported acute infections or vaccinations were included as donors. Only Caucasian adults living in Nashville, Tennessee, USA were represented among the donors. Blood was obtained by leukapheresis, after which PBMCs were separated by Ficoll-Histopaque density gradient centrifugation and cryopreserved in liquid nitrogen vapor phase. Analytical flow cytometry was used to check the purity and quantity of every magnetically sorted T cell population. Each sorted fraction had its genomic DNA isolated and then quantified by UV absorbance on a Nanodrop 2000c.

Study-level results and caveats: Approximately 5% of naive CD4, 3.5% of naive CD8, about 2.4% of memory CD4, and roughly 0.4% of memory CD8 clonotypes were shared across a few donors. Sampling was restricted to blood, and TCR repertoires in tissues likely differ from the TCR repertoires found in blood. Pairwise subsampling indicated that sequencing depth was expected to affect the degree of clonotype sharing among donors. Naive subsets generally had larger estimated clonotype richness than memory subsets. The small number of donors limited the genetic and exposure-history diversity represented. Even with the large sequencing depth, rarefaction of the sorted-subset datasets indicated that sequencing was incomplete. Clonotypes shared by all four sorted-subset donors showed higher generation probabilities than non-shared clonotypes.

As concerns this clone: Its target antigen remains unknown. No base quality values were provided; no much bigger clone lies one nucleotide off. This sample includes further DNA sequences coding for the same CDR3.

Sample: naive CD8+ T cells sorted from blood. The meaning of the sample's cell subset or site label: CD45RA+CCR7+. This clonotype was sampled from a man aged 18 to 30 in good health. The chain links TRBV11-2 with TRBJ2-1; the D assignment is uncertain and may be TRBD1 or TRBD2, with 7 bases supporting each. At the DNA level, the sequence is TGTGCCAGCAGCTCTCAGGGGGGGGAGCAGTTCTTC. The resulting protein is CASSSQGGEQFF.